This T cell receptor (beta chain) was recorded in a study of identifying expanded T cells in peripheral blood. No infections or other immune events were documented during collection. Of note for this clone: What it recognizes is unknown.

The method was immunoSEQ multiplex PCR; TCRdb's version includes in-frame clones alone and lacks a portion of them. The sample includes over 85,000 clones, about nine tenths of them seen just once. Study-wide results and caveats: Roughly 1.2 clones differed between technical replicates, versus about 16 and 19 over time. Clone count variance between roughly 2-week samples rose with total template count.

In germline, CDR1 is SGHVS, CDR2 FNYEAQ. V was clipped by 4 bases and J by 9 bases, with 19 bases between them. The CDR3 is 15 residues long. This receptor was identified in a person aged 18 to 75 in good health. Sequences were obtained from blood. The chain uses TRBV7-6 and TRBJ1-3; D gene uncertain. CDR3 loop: CASSSSGVGKSTIYF. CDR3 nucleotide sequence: TGTGCCAGCAGCTCCAGTGGAGTCGGGAAGAGCACCATATATTTT.